This TCR beta chain was profiled in a study of identical twins. Through template switching, a universal primer site was introduced, and the cDNA contained unique molecular identifiers. TCRdb reprocessed the 5' RACE reads with MiXCR, giving one entry per CDR3 protein. The sample includes hundreds of thousands of distinct CDR3 sequences, less than 25% of them seen just once. This clonotype was detected only a few times. The CDR3 is 12 residues long. Trimming shortened V by 0 bases and J by 11 bases, and 11 bases separated the two germline ends. The germline V gene has CDR1 SGHRS and CDR2 YFSETQ. The same specimen was also included in a second study, on T cells expressing NK-cell markers. That work states: Seven HCMV-seropositive donors and one seronegative donor made up the eight sequenced donors.

The chain is built from TRBV5-1 and TRBJ1-1; D gene ambiguous. Sample: PBMCs. The origin of this receptor is a woman aged 18-29 years in good health. The CDR3 coding sequence is TGCGCCAGCAGCTTGGAGCGGAGGCGGGCTTTCTTT. It translates to CASSLERRRAFF. Full variable domain (outside the CDR3, taken from reference TRBV5-1 and TRBJ1-1): KAGVTQTPRYLIKTRGQQVTLSCSPISGHRSVSWYQQTPGQGLQFLFEYFSETQRNKGNFPGRFSGRQFSNSRSEMNVSTLELGDSALYLCASSLERRRAFFGQGTRLTVV.